Below, 9 T cell receptor beta chains from the same sample are listed, as sequenced in a study of blood T cell repertoires in COVID-19. Sequencing used immunoSEQ multiplex PCR; TCRdb keeps in-frame clones, though not all of them. The top ten hold 5.5% to 8.5% of the sample, which has under 250,000 clones, about three quarters seen once. The specimen sequenced was peripheral blood. The receptors shown here come from a woman between 70 and 85 years old with acute or convalescent COVID-19.

The chain couples TRBV9 to TRBJ2-1; 8 bases are shared with TRBD1. The V segment lost 4 bases and the J segment 9 bases; nucleotides outside the gene matches: 9. Germline V lookup: CDR1 SGDLS, CDR2 YYNGEE. The CDR3 consists of 14 residues. The CDR3 DNA follows: TGTGCCAGCAGCCCCCGGGCAGGGGGCTTTGAGCAGTTCTTC. Residues: CASSPRAGGFEQFF.

The chain joins TRBV3-1 (or the pseudogene TRBV3-2) to TRBJ2-7; no firm D call. The CDR3 loop spans 14 amino acids. Trimming took 1 base from V and 5 from J, leaving 12 bases between them. CDR1 and CDR2 from the germline V gene are LGHDT and YNNKEL (reference sequence). The CDR3 loop reads CASSQGTWAHEQYV. The CDR3 DNA is TGTGCCAGCAGCCAAGGCACTTGGGCCCACGAGCAGTACGTC.

The chain links TRBV19 to TRBJ2-6; no clear D gene. V lost 4 bases and J lost 4, with 5 bases in between. The CDR3 covers 13 residues. The germline gives CDR1 LNHDA, CDR2 SQIVND (reference sequence). CDR3: CASSTEGANVLTF. DNA for the CDR3: TGTGCCAGTAGTACGGAGGGGGCCAACGTCCTGACTTTC.

The chain couples TRBV19 to TRBJ1-1; D remains ambiguous. Germline assignment: CDR1 LNHDA and CDR2 SQIVND (reference sequence). V was shortened by 5 bases and J by 1 base, with 5 bases between the two germline ends. This CDR3 is 12 amino acids long. CDR3 loop: CASSPWNTEAFF. CDR3 bases: TGTGCCAGTAGTCCGTGGAACACTGAAGCTTTCTTT. Supplemented by reference TRBV19 and TRBJ1-1, the full variable domain reads DGGITQSPKYLFRKEGQNVTLSCEQNLNHDAMYWYRQDPGQGLRLIYYSQIVNDFQKGDIAEGYSVSREKKESFPLTVTSAQKNPTAFYLCASSPWNTEAFFGQGTRLTVV.

This chain links TRBV11-3 with TRBJ2-2, with D perhaps TRBD2 (6 bases). The germline CDR1 and CDR2 sequences are SGHNT and YENEEA. The V and J ends lost 1 base and 0 bases respectively, with 18 bases between them. The CDR3 contains 19 residues. CDR3 amino acids: CASSLGGGFAGTNTGELFF. CDR3 DNA: TGTGCCAGCAGCTTAGGCGGAGGGTTCGCGGGGACGAACACCGGGGAGCTGTTTTTT.

The CDR3 DNA follows: TGTGCCAGCAGCTTATCGACAGGGTATAACTATGGCTACACCTTC. It specifies CASSLSTGYNYGYTF. The genes are TRBV6-5 and TRBJ1-2; the match to TRBD1 covers 7 bases. Trimming at V came to 6 bases and at J to 1 base, leaving 8 bases not matched to a gene. The CDR3 length is 15 residues. The germline V gene encodes CDR1 MNHEY and CDR2 SVGAGI.

This clone was seen just once. This chain's CDR3 is CASSLAAGDAQPQHF. CDR3 DNA: TGTGCCAGCAGCTTAGCAGCCGGGGATGCTCAGCCCCAGCATTTT. The chain uses TRBV7-2 and TRBJ1-5; the D is unclear. Trimming removed 0 bases at V and 6 bases at J, with 12 bases between. The CDR3 sequence is 15 residues long. Germline CDR1 reads SGHTA; CDR2 reads FQGNSA.

V gene TRBV4-1 combines with J gene TRBJ2-1, with 9 bases fitting TRBD1. V dropped 4 bases and J dropped 5; count of bases not matched to a gene: 6. Germline CDR1 reads MGHRA; CDR2 reads YSYEKL. The CDR3 sequence is 15 residues long. CDR3 in DNA: TGCGCCAGCAGCCCCGCCGGACAGGGGCACAATGAGCAGTTCTTC. Amino acid sequence: CASSPAGQGHNEQFF.

The chain carries TRBV9 and TRBJ2-7, with TRBD2 as a possible D gene (6 bases). CDR3 length: 15 residues. Trimming cost V 0 bases and J 1 base, with 11 bases left between them. Germline CDR1 reads SGDLS; CDR2 reads YYNGEE. CDR3 protein: CASSVAAGFSYEQYF. CDR3 DNA: TGTGCCAGCAGCGTAGCGGCGGGGTTTTCCTACGAGCAGTACTTC.